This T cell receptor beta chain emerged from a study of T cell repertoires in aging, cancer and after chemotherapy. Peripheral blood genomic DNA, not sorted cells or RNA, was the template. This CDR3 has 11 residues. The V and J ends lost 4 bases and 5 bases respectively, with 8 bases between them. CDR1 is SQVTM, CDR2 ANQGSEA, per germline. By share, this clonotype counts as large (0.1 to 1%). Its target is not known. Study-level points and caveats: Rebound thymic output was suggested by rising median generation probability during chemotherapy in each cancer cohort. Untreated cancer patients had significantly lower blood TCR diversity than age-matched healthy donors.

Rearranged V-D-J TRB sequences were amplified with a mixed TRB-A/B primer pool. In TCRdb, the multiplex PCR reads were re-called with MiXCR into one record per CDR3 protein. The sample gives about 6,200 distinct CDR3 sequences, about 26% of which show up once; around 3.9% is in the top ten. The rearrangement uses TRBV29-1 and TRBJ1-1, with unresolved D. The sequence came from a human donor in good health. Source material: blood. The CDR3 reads CSVATGTEAFF. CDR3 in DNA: TGCAGCGTTGCCACCGGGACTGAAGCTTTCTTT. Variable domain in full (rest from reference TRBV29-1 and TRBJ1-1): SAVISQKPSRDICQRGTSLTIQCQVDSQVTMMFWYRQQPGQSLTLIATANQGSEATYESGFVIDKFPISRPNLTFSTLTVSNMSPEDSSIYLCSVATGTEAFFGQGTRLTVV.